The clone carrying this T cell receptor beta chain has just a few counts. Its specificity is not known. Samples came from axillary lymph nodes draining the breast cancer. Germline loops: CDR1 MNHEY, CDR2 SVGEGT. Trimming took off 4 bases at V and 0 bases at J, with 18 bases between the two ends. The CDR3 consists of 17 residues. TCRdb re-called the multiplex PCR reads with MiXCR, one entry per CDR3 protein. This sample has 83,000 or so distinct CDR3 sequences, with under 25% found just once. The data belong to a study of breast tumors, draining lymph nodes, adjacent tissues. Notes on the study in general: Compared with basal-like, luminal-like tumors shared significantly more repertoire with nontumor tissue. Tumor repertoires ranked between lymph nodes and nontumor tissue in diversity, with V and J gene preferences. Most tumor T cells seemingly derive from lymph node, then expand in tumor. The lymph node origin of tumor T cells was framed as consistent with a hypothesis, not demonstrated.

Sequencing used axillary lymph node tissue. The chain carries TRBV6-2 or TRBV6-3 and TRBJ1-2; D is uncertain. The sequence came from a female donor with breast cancer. Some clones in this sample may be carry-over from other donors' samples. CDR3 bases: TGTGCCAGCAGTTCACCTAGGGCAGCGCAAGCTAACTATGGCTACACCTTC. Encoded protein: CASSSPRAAQANYGYTF.